The text below deals with one T cell receptor beta chain. In germline, CDR1 is MDHEN, CDR2 SYDVKM. The V and J ends lost 4 bases and 0 bases respectively, with 13 bases between them. This CDR3 spans 15 amino acids. The data are from a study of identical twins. One entry per CDR3 protein, called by TCRdb with MiXCR from the 5' RACE reads. Here the sample spans roughly 690,000 distinct CDR3 sequences, 21% being singletons. These records were also assigned to another study, of T cells expressing NK-cell markers. Per that paper: It was from sorted CD3+CD56+NKG2C+, CD3+CD56+NKG2C- and CD3+CD56-NKG2C+ T cells that TCR beta repertoires came.

This TCR came from a woman between 18 and 29 years old in good health. Sequencing input: PBMCs. The chain is built from TRBV28 and TRBJ2-7, with D unresolved. CDR3 DNA: TGTGCCAGCAGTTCAGACCTATCGAGCTCCTACGAGCAGTACTTC. Its protein is CASSSDLSSSYEQYF.